This is a list of T cell receptor beta chains from one sample in a study of T cells after yellow fever vaccination. TCRdb independently ran MiXCR on the 5' RACE reads; one entry per CDR3 protein. In the table there are 150,000 to 200,000 distinct CDR3 sequences, 8% to 13% of which are singletons. Sequenced material: CD8+ T cells sorted from PBMCs, taken 15 days after the yellow fever booster vaccination. All receptors derive from a man between 18 and 35 years old who received the YFV17D yellow fever vaccine. The CDR3 runs from the conserved cysteine through the conserved F or W. Size values are once, few and many counts, or a class for expanded clones, and some rows have none.

v_call	clone_size	cdr3_aa
TRBV5-1	NA	CASSLGYAGDEQFF
TRBV6-1	few	CASRTRWEDTQYF
TRBV11-3	NA	CASSSLTDAGANVLTF
TRBV10-2	NA	CASSAGGNTGELFF
TRBV7-9	few	CASSLSAGVAYEQYF
TRBV27	few	CASSPSLGQGFTGELFF
TRBV5-4	few	CASSRWDSSFDGYTF
TRBV23-1	few	CASSHRRGGQETQYF
TRBV7-2	NA	CASSLGLAGASAYEQYF
TRBV5-1	NA	CASSRNREAFF
TRBV15	NA	CATSRDVSGPPGNEQFF
TRBV7-6	once	CASSLGHPERAYEQYF
TRBV18	NA	CAQRGRQETQYF
TRBV3-1	few	CASSRYPAGVSNTEAFF
TRBV5-1	NA	CASSSRGGPLTQYF
TRBV6-2/TRBV6-3	NA	CASSYEPRITEAFF
TRBV9	few	CASRPGLLGEETQYF
TRBV29-1	NA	CSVPGRGYGYTF
TRBV7-9	NA	CASSTTRADSSTDTQYF
TRBV6-2/TRBV6-3	NA	CASSYSTYGDTGELFF
TRBV6-5	NA	CASSETPGLAVLANTGELFF
TRBV12-3/TRBV12-4	few	CASSSPDREGETQYF
TRBV7-6	once	CASSSPGGGAPQETQYF
TRBV4-3	few	CASSPFEQGPGELFF
TRBV4-1	NA	CASSSYFRDSNEQFF
TRBV30	NA	CAWNPGTGELDTEAFF
TRBV4-3	NA	CASSQDLTGEGTEAFF
TRBV10-3	NA	CAISGTSGGGNEQFF
TRBV20-1	NA	CSAQQGRGFTGCDTEAFF
TRBV7-6	many	CASSLATGPAGELFF
TRBV20-1	few	CSANNLETSSANTGELFF
TRBV11-2	many	CASSLAGVHVLTF
TRBV4-2	NA	CASSQGGFSGNTIYF
TRBV7-9	few	CASSSVGTGAFGANVLTF
TRBV4-1	many	CASSPFGGADNEQFF
TRBV6-6	once	CASSRNPDRIFAYGYTF
TRBV10-3	few	CAIWDRENNEQFF
TRBV5-1	many	CASSLLPKSYNEQFF
TRBV20-1	NA	CSASGAAFYGYTF
TRBV12-3/TRBV12-4	NA	CASSLRQISGNTIYF
TRBV10-3	few	CAISEPGHTDTQYF
TRBV12-3/TRBV12-4	few	CASSPYRGIEPQHF
TRBV3-2	few	CASSYRKGYTF
TRBV5-1	NA	CASSLGYNQAYEQYF
TRBV6-6	NA	CASSSGFETQYF
TRBV6-6	NA	CASSYGQGSGNTIYF
TRBV12-5	NA	CASGPDRGPLNTEAFF
TRBV7-6	many	CASGGLNQPQHF
TRBV5-5	NA	CASSDGTGPQYGYTF
TRBV5-1	NA	CASSLDGRWLAGGKETQYF
TRBV11-2	few	CASSGTSGRSSYEQYF
TRBV6-2/TRBV6-3	few	CASRIYRDRGRDTQYF
TRBV28	NA	CASSFDTGREGEKLFF
TRBV20-1	few	CSARTSRNSNTGELFF
TRBV6-2/TRBV6-3	NA	CASSYSHQQFF
TRBV9	few	CASSVGAGGAGETQYF
TRBV25-1	NA	CASSSGGPEAFF
TRBV9	many	CASSVGTGGVDTQYF
TRBV12-3/TRBV12-4	NA	CASSPDQRSQPQHF
TRBV7-9	NA	CASSWAAAAAEGGYTF